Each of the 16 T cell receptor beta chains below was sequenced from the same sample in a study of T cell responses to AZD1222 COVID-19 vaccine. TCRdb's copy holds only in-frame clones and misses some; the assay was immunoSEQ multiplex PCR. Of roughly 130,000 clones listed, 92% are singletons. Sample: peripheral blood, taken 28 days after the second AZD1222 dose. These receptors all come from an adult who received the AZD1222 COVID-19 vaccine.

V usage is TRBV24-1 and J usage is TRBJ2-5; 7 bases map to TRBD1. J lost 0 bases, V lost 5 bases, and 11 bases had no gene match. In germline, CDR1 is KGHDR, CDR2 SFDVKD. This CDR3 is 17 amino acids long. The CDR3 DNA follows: TGTGCCACCAGTGCCCTGGGGACAGCTACCGACCAAGAGACCCAGTACTTC. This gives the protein CATSALGTATDQETQYF.

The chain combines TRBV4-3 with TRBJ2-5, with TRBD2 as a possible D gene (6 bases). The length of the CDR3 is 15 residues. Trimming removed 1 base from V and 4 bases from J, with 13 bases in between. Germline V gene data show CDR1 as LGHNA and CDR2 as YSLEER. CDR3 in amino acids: CASSQGLGRTETQYF. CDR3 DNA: TGCGCCAGCAGCCAAGGACTAGGGAGAACAGAGACCCAGTACTTC.

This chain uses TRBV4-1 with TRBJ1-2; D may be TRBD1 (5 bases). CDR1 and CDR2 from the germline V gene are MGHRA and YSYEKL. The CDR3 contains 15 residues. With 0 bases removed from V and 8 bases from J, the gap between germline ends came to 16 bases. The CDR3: CASSQDRDPSGGYTF. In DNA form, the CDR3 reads TGCGCCAGCAGCCAAGATCGGGACCCGTCGGGGGGCTACACCTTC.

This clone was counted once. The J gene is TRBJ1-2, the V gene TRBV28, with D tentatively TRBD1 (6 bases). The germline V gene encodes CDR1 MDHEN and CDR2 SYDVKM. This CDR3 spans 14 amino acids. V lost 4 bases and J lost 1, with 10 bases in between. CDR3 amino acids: CASSSTGSNYGYTF. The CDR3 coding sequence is TGTGCCAGCAGTTCGACAGGAAGTAACTATGGCTACACCTTC.

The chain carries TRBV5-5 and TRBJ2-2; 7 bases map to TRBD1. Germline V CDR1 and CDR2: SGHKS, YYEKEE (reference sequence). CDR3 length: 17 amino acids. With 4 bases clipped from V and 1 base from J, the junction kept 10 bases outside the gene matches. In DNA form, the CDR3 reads TGTGCCAGCAGCGATCCCGTCACAGGGGAGAACACCGGGGAGCTGTTTTTT. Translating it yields CASSDPVTGENTGELFF. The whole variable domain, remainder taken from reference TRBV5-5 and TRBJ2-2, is DAGVTQSPTHLIKTRGQQVTLRCSPISGHKSVSWYQQVLGQGPQFIFQYYEKEERGRGNFPDRFSARQFPNYSSELNVNALLLGDSALYLCASSDPVTGENTGELFFGEGSRLTVL.

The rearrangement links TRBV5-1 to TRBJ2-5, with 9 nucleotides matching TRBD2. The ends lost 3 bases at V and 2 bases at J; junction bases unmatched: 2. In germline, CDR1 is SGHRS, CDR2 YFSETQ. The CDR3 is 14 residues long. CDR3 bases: TGCGCCAGCAGCTCTAGCGGGGATCAAGAGACCCAGTACTTC. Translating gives CASSSSGDQETQYF.

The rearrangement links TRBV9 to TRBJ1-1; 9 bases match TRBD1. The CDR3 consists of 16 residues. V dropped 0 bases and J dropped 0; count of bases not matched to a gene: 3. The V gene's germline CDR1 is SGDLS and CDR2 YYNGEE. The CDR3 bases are TGTGCCAGCAGCGTAGAACAGGGGGCCATGAACACTGAAGCTTTCTTT. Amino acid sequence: CASSVEQGAMNTEAFF.

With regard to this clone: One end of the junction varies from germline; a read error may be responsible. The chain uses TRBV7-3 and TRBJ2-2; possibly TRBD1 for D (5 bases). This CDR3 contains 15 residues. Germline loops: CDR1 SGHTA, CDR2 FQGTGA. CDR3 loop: CASSPQAGNAGELFF. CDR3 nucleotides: TGTGCCAGCAGCCCTCAGGCAGGGAACGCCGGGGAGCTGTTTTTT.

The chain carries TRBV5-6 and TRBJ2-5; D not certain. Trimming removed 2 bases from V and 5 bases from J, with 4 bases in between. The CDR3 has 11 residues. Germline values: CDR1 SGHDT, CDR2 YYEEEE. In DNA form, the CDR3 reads TGTGCCAGCAGCTTTAAGGAGACCCAGTACTTC. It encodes CASSFKETQYF.

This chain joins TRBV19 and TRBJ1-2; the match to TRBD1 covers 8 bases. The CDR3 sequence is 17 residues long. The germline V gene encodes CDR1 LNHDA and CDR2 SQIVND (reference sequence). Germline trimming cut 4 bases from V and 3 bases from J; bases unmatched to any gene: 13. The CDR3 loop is CASSTNGRTGSDYGYTF. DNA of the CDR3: TGTGCCAGTAGTACGAATGGGAGGACAGGGTCGGACTATGGCTACACCTTC.

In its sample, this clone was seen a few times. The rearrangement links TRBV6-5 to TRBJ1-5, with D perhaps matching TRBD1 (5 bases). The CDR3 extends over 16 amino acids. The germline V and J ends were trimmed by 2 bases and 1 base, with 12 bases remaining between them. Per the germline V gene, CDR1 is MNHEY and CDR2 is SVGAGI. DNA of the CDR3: TGTGCCAGCAGTTACGGAATGGGGGACAGCAATCAGCCCCAGCATTTT. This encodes CASSYGMGDSNQPQHF.

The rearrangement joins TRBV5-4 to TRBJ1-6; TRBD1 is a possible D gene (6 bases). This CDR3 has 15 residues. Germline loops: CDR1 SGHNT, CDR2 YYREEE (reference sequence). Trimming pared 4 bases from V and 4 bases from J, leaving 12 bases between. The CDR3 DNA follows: TGTGCCAGCAGCCCCGGGGGCCAATATAATTCACCCCTCCACTTT. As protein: CASSPGGQYNSPLHF.

CDR3 sequence: CASSRGVGQGWVEDWETQYF. In nucleotides, the CDR3 is TGCGCCAGCAGCCGGGGAGTCGGACAGGGGTGGGTGGAAGACTGGGAGACCCAGTACTTC. This chain links TRBV4-3 with TRBJ2-5, with 9 positions matching TRBD1. The ends lost 4 bases at V and 5 bases at J; junction bases unmatched: 23. Per germline, CDR1 LGHNA and CDR2 YSLEER. The CDR3 runs 20 residues.

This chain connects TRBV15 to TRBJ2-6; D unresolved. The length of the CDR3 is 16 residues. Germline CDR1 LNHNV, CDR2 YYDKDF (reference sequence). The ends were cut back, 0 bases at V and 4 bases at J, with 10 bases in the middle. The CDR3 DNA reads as TGTGCCACCAGCAGAGATGGTACAACCGGGGCCAACGTCCTGACTTTC. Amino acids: CATSRDGTTGANVLTF.

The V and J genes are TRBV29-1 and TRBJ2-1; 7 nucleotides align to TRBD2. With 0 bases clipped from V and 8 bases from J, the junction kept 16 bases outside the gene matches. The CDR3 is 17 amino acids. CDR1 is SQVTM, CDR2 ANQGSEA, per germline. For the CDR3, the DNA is TGCAGCGTTGAAGATCATATGGCTAGCGGACTTTGGGATGAGCAGTTCTTC. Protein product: CSVEDHMASGLWDEQFF.

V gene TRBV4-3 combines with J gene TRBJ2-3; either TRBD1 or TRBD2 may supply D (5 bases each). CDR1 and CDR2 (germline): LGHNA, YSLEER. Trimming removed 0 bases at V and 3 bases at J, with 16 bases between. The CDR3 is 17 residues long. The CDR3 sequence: CASSQDRRQGRTDTQYF. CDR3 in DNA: TGCGCCAGCAGCCAAGATAGGAGGCAGGGTCGGACAGATACGCAGTATTTT.